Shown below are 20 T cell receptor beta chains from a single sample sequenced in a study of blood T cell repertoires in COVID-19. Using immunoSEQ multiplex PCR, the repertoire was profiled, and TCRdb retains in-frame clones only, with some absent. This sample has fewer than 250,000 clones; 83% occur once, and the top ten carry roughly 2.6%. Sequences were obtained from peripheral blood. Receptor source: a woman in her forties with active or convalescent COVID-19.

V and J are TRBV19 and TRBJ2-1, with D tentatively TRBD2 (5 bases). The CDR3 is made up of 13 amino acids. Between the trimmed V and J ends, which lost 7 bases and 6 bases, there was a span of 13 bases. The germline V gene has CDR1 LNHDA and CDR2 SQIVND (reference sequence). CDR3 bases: TGTGCCAGTACCGGGGTAGCAGGCAATGAGCAGTTCTTC. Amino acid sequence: CASTGVAGNEQFF. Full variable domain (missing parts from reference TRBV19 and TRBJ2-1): DGGITQSPKYLFRKEGQNVTLSCEQNLNHDAMYWYRQDPGQGLRLIYYSQIVNDFQKGDIAEGYSVSREKKESFPLTVTSAQKNPTAFYLCASTGVAGNEQFFGPGTRLTVL.

The CDR3 spells CASSGTGGVFATNEKLFF. Written as DNA, the CDR3 is TGCGCCAGCAGCGGGACAGGGGGCGTCTTTGCAACTAATGAAAAACTGTTTTTT. V and J are TRBV5-1 and TRBJ1-4, with 12 bases aligning to TRBD1. V shed 4 bases, J shed 0 bases, and the junction held 7 bases outside the gene matches. Germline assignment: CDR1 SGHRS and CDR2 YFSETQ. The CDR3 extends over 18 amino acids. Complete variable domain (other parts from reference TRBV5-1 and TRBJ1-4): KAGVTQTPRYLIKTRGQQVTLSCSPISGHRSVSWYQQTPGQGLQFLFEYFSETQRNKGNFPGRFSGRQFSNSRSEMNVSTLELGDSALYLCASSGTGGVFATNEKLFFGSGTQLSVL.

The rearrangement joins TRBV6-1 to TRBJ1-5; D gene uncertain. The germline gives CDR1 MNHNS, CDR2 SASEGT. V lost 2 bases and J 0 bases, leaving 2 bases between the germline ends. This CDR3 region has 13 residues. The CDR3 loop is CASSELSNQPQHF. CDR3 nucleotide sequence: TGTGCCAGCAGTGAACTTAGCAATCAGCCCCAGCATTTT.

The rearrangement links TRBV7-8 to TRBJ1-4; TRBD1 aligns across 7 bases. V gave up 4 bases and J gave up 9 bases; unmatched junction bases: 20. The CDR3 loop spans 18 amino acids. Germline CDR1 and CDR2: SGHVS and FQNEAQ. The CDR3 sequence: CASSSNPTTGPQVKKLFF. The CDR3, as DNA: TGTGCCAGCAGCTCGAACCCGACGACAGGGCCGCAGGTTAAAAAACTGTTTTTT.

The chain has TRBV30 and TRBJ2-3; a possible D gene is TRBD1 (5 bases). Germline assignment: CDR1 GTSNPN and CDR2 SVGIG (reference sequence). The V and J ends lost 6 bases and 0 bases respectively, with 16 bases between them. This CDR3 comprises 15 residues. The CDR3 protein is CACSRSGASTDTQYF. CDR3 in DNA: TGTGCCTGTTCAAGGAGTGGGGCGAGCACAGATACGCAGTATTTT.

The CDR3 sequence is CASTPQGARGNTIYF. The CDR3 DNA follows: TGTGCCAGCACCCCCCAGGGGGCGCGGGGAAACACCATATATTTT. The V call is TRBV6-6, the J call TRBJ1-3, with 8 bases matching TRBD1. Germline V gives CDR1 MNHNY, CDR2 SVGAGI (reference sequence). This CDR3 is 15 amino acids long. V lost 7 bases, J lost 4 bases, and 9 bases stayed unmatched.

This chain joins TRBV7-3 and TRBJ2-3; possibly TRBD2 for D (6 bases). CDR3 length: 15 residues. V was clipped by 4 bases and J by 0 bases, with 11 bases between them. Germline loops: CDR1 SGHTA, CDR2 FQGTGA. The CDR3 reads CASSSQAGSTDTQYF. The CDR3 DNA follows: TGTGCCAGCAGCTCCCAAGCGGGCAGCACAGATACGCAGTATTTT.

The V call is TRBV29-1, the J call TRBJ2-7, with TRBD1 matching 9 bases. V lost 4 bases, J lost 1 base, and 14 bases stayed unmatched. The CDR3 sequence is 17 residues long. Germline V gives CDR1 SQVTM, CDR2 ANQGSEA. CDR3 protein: CSVVGDRDLLVSYEQYF. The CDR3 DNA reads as TGCAGCGTTGTCGGGGACAGGGATTTACTTGTTTCCTACGAGCAGTACTTC.

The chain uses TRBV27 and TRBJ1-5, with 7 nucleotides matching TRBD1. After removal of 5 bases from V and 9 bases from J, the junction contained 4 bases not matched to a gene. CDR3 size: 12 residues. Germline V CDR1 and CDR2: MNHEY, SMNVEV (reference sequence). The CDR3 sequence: CASSRQGGPQHF. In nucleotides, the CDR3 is TGTGCCAGCAGTCGACAGGGAGGGCCCCAGCATTTT.

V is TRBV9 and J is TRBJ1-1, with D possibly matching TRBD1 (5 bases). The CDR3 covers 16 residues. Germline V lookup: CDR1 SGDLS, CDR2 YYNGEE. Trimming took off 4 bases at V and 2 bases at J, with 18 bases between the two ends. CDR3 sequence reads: CASSPKRDSRNTEAFF. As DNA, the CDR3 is TGTGCCAGCAGCCCCAAACGGGACTCCAGAAACACTGAAGCTTTCTTT.

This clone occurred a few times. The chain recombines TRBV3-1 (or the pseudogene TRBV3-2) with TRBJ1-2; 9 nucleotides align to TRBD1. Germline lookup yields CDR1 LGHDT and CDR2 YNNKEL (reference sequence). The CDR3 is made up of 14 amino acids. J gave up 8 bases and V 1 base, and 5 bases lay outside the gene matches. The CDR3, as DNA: TGTGCCAGCAGCCAAGGGACAGGGGAACGGGGCTACACCTTC. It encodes CASSQGTGERGYTF.

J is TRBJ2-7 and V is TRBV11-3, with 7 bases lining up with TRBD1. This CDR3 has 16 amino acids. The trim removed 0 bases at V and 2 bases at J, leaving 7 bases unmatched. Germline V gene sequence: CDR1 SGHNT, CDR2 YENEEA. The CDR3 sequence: CASSLDQTGPAYEQYF. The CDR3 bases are TGTGCCAGCAGCTTAGACCAGACAGGGCCAGCCTACGAGCAGTACTTC.

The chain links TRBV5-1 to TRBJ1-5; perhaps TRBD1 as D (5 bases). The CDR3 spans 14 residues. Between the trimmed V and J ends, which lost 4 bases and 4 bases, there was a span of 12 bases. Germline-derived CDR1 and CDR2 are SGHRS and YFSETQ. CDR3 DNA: TGCGCCAGCAGCCAGGCGGGGGGAAATCAGCCCCAGCATTTT. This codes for CASSQAGGNQPQHF. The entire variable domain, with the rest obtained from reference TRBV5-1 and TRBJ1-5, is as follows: KAGVTQTPRYLIKTRGQQVTLSCSPISGHRSVSWYQQTPGQGLQFLFEYFSETQRNKGNFPGRFSGRQFSNSRSEMNVSTLELGDSALYLCASSQAGGNQPQHFGDGTRLSIL.

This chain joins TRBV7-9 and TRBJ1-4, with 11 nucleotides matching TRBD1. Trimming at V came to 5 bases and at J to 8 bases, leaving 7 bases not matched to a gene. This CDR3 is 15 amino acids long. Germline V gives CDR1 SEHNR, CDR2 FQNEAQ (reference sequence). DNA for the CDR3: TGTGCCAGCAGCCCCGGGACAGGGGGATCGGAAAAACTGTTTTTT. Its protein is CASSPGTGGSEKLFF.

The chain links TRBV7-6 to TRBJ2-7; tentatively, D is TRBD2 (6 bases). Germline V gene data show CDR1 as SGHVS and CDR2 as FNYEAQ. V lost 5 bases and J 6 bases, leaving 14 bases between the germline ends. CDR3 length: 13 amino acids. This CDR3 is CASSLNAEGEQYF. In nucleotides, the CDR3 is TGTGCCAGCAGCCTCAACGCGGAGGGCGAGCAGTACTTC.

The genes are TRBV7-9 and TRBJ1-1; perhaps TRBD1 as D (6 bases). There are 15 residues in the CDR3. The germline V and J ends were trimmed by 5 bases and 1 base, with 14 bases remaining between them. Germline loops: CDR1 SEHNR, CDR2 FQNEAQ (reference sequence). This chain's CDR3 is CASSTTRGRNTEAFF. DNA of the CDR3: TGTGCCAGCAGCACGACGAGGGGGAGGAACACTGAAGCTTTCTTT.

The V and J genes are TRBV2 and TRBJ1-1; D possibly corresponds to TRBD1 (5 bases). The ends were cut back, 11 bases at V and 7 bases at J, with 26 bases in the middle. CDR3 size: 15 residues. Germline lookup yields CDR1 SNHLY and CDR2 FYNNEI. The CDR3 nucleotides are TGTGCCCTCTCCCACCTGGGGCTTGACGACAATGAAGCTTTCTTT. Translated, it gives CALSHLGLDDNEAFF. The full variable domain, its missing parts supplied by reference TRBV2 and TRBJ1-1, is EPEVTQTPSHQVTQMGQEVILRCVPISNHLYFYWYRQILGQKVEFLVSFYNNEISEKSEIFDDQFSVERPDGSNFTLKIRSTKLEDSAMYFCALSHLGLDDNEAFFGQGTRLTVV.

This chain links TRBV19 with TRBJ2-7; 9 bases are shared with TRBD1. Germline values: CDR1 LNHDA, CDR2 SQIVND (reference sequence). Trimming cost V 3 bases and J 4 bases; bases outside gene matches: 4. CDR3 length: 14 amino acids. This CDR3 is CASSIPGQGYEQYF. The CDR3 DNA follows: TGTGCCAGTAGTATCCCCGGACAGGGGTACGAGCAGTACTTC.

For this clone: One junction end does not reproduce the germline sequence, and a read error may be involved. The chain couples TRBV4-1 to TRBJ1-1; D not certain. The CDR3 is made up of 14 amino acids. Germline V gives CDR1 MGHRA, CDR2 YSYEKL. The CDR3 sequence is CASSQVPGGERRLF. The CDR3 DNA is TGCGCCAGCAGCCAAGTACCCGGAGGCGAGCGGAGGCTCTTT.

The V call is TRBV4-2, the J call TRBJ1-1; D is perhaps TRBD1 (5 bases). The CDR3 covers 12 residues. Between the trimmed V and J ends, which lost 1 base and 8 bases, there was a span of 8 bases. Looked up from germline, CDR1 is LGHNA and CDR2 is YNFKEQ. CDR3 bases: TGTGCCAGCAGCCAAGTCCAGGGCGAAGCTTTCTTT. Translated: CASSQVQGEAFF.